Each of the 11 T cell receptor beta chains below was sequenced from the same sample in a study of early T cells in non-severe SARS-CoV-2 infection. TCRdb re-derived calls from the 5' RACE reads in MiXCR, one entry per CDR3 protein. The sample lists 55,000 to 75,000 distinct CDR3 sequences, about 8.4% seen once, with about 3.3% in the top ten. The sequencing sample was made of whole blood. All receptors derive from an adult who was a healthcare worker with PCR-confirmed SARS-CoV-2 infection or an uninfected control (not recorded which).

This clonotype was counted many times. The gene calls are TRBV11-2 and TRBJ2-1, with TRBD2 matching 10 bases. Germline V gene sequence: CDR1 SGHAT, CDR2 FQNNGV. This CDR3 is built from 15 residues. V shed 8 bases, J shed 8 bases, and the junction held 12 bases outside the gene matches. The CDR3 here is CASSPEAGGDDEQFF. CDR3 nucleotides: TGTGCCAGCTCCCCTGAAGCGGGAGGGGATGATGAGCAGTTCTTC.

This clonotype showed up just a few times. This chain connects TRBV7-9 to TRBJ2-6; possible D gene TRBD2, 6 bases. Trimming removed 5 bases at V and 4 bases at J, with 15 bases between. The CDR3 sequence is 16 residues long. The V gene's germline CDR1 is SEHNR and CDR2 FQNEAQ (reference sequence). CDR3 nucleotides: TGTGCCAGCAGCCGTATGGCGGGGTTCGGGGCCAACGTCCTGACTTTC. Amino acid sequence: CASSRMAGFGANVLTF. Full variable domain (remainder filled in from reference TRBV7-9 and TRBJ2-6): DTGVSQNPRHKITKRGQNVTFRCDPISEHNRLYWYRQTLGQGPEFLTYFQNEAQLEKSRLLSDRFSAERPKGSFSTLEIQRTEQGDSAMYLCASSRMAGFGANVLTFGAGSRLTVL.

This clonotype was seen a few times. The V call is TRBV28, the J call TRBJ2-7, with TRBD2 matching over 8 bases. Unmatched junction bases numbered 6, after V lost 1 base and J lost 7 bases. Germline loops: CDR1 MDHEN, CDR2 SYDVKM. The CDR3 runs 14 residues. The CDR3 nucleotides read TGTGCCAGCAGTTTATCCAGCATAGCGGGGGAGCAGTACTTC. This encodes CASSLSSIAGEQYF.

J is TRBJ1-4 and V is TRBV20-1, with 8 bases matching TRBD1. After removal of 0 bases from V and 6 bases from J, the junction contained 3 bases not matched to a gene. Germline values: CDR1 DFQATT, CDR2 SNEGSKA (reference sequence). This CDR3 has 14 residues. The CDR3: CSARDTGGDEKLFF. CDR3 in DNA: TGCAGTGCTAGAGATACAGGGGGGGATGAAAAACTGTTTTTT.

Only a few counts were recorded for this clonotype. The chain recombines TRBV4-1 with TRBJ2-1, with a weak D call TRBD2 (5 bases). The germline CDR1 and CDR2 sequences are MGHRA and YSYEKL. The CDR3 sequence is 14 residues long. Trimming removed 4 bases at V and 7 bases at J, with 14 bases between. In DNA form, the CDR3 reads TGCGCCAGCAGCCGATTCTCAGCGGCTAATGAGCAGTTCTTC. As protein: CASSRFSAANEQFF.

The chain joins TRBV7-9 to TRBJ2-6; possible D gene TRBD1, 5 bases. The CDR3 length is 16 residues. The ends were cut back, 4 bases at V and 1 base at J, with 11 bases in the middle. CDR1 is SEHNR, CDR2 FQNEAQ, per germline (reference sequence). CDR3 loop: CASSYQGRSGANVLTF. DNA of the CDR3: TGTGCCAGCAGCTACCAGGGCCGGTCTGGGGCCAACGTCCTGACTTTC.

This clonotype was found a few times. V usage is TRBV18 and J usage is TRBJ2-3; D remains ambiguous. V was cut by 3 bases and J by 6 bases, with 16 bases left in between. Germline CDR1 and CDR2: KGHSH and LQKENI. The length of the CDR3 is 15 residues. CDR3 amino acids: CASSPRKTPRDTQYF. The CDR3 nucleotides read TGTGCCAGCTCACCTCGAAAGACGCCGAGGGATACGCAGTATTTT.

This clonotype was counted many times. CDR3 bases: TGCAGTGCTACCCCCTTGGGGGGACTTAGCACAGATACGCAGTATTTT. Its protein is CSATPLGGLSTDTQYF. This chain uses TRBV20-1 with TRBJ2-3; a weak D match, TRBD2 (6 bases). This CDR3 has 16 residues. V lost 4 bases to trimming and J lost 0 bases, with 17 bases between them. Germline V lookup: CDR1 DFQATT, CDR2 SNEGSKA (reference sequence).

In its sample, this clonotype was seen many times. The chain joins TRBV11-2 to TRBJ2-1; TRBD1 matches at 7 bases. The CDR3 covers 16 residues. The ends lost 5 bases at V and 1 base at J; junction bases unmatched: 8. The germline gives CDR1 SGHAT, CDR2 FQNNGV. The CDR3, as DNA: TGTGCCAGCAGCCCCTTAGGGGGCCTATCCTACAATGAGCAGTTCTTC. This translates into CASSPLGGLSYNEQFF. The full variable domain, rest sourced from reference TRBV11-2 and TRBJ2-1, is EAGVAQSPRYKIIEKRQSVAFWCNPISGHATLYWYQQILGQGPKLLIQFQNNGVVDDSQLPKDRFSAERLKGVDSTLKIQPAKLEDSAVYLCASSPLGGLSYNEQFFGPGTRLTVL.

The chain is built from TRBV7-3 and TRBJ2-1, with D possibly being TRBD2 (5 bases). The CDR3 is 12 amino acids. V was trimmed by 1 base and J by 10 bases, leaving 8 bases between them. Germline CDR1 is SGHTA and CDR2 is FQGTGA. CDR3 loop: CASSLNGGEQFF. The CDR3, as DNA: TGTGCCAGCAGCTTAAATGGCGGGGAGCAGTTCTTC.

This clonotype was found a few times. The rearrangement links TRBV9 to TRBJ2-7; the match to TRBD2 covers 7 bases. Unmatched junction bases numbered 12, after V lost 4 bases and J lost 2 bases. The CDR3 extends over 16 amino acids. CDR1 is SGDLS, CDR2 YYNGEE, per germline. In DNA, the CDR3 is TGTGCCAGCAGCAGGGGAAGTGCTAGCGGTGCCTACGAGCAGTACTTC. It yields the protein CASSRGSASGAYEQYF. The full variable domain, completed using reference TRBV9 and TRBJ2-7, is DSGVTQTPKHLITATGQRVTLRCSPRSGDLSVYWYQQSLDQGLQFLIQYYNGEERAKGNILERFSAQQFPDLHSELNLSSLELGDSALYFCASSRGSASGAYEQYFGPGTRLTVT.